This is a list of T cell receptor beta chains from one sample in a study of blood T cells in healthy people across ages. TCRdb analysed the 5' RACE reads with MiXCR anew, one entry per CDR3 protein. The sample contains hundreds of thousands of distinct CDR3 sequences, approximately 49% of which appear only once. The sample consisted of blood. Receptor source: a woman aged 55-70 years in good health. CDR3s include the opening cysteine and the closing phenylalanine or tryptophan. Fields, in order: D gene, V gene, J gene, clone size, CDR3 protein, CDR3 DNA. The D gene is left open where the match is weak. A clone size is listed for some rows: how often the clone was seen (once, few, many), or a class if it is expanded.

D gene: -
V gene: TRBV28
J gene: TRBJ1-2
clone size: -
CDR3 protein: CASSLLGRDTGTF
CDR3 DNA: TGTGCCAGCAGTTTGCTGGGCAGGGACACTGGCACCTTC

D gene: -
V gene: TRBV2
J gene: TRBJ1-6
clone size: few
CDR3 protein: CASSVTGSNSPLHF
CDR3 DNA: TGTGCCAGCAGTGTTACAGGGTCTAATTCACCCCTCCACTTT

D gene: -
V gene: TRBV2
J gene: TRBJ2-6
clone size: once
CDR3 protein: CASSLGADGANVLTF
CDR3 DNA: TGTGCCAGCAGTCTGGGGGCGGATGGGGCCAACGTCCTGACTTTC

D gene: -
V gene: TRBV27
J gene: TRBJ2-2
clone size: few
CDR3 protein: CASSFMGIGELFF
CDR3 DNA: TGTGCCAGCAGTTTCATGGGTATCGGGGAGCTGTTTTTT

D gene: -
V gene: TRBV4-1
J gene: TRBJ2-7
clone size: -
CDR3 protein: CASSQVSGPSYEQYF
CDR3 DNA: TGCGCCAGCAGCCAAGTATCGGGACCATCCTACGAGCAGTACTTC

D gene: TRBD1
V gene: TRBV20-1
J gene: TRBJ2-2
clone size: -
CDR3 protein: CSASGQGADTGELFF
CDR3 DNA: TGCAGTGCTAGCGGACAGGGGGCCGACACCGGGGAGCTGTTTTTT

D gene: -
V gene: TRBV5-5
J gene: TRBJ2-3
clone size: -
CDR3 protein: CANSSGRTDTQYF
CDR3 DNA: TGTGCCAACAGCTCGGGCCGCACAGATACGCAGTATTTT

D gene: TRBD2
V gene: TRBV2
J gene: TRBJ2-5
clone size: once
CDR3 protein: CASSSGTSGRETQYF
CDR3 DNA: TGTGCCAGCAGTTCCGGGACTAGCGGGAGGGAGACCCAGTACTTC

D gene: -
V gene: TRBV6-5
J gene: TRBJ2-7
clone size: -
CDR3 protein: CASSYSTLGLSYEQYF
CDR3 DNA: TGTGCCAGCAGTTACTCAACCCTCGGACTATCCTACGAGCAGTACTTC

D gene: TRBD2
V gene: TRBV5-1
J gene: TRBJ2-1
clone size: -
CDR3 protein: CASSFRLAGGGEQFF
CDR3 DNA: TGCGCCAGCAGCTTTAGGCTAGCGGGAGGAGGGGAGCAGTTCTTC

D gene: -
V gene: TRBV28
J gene: TRBJ1-4
clone size: -
CDR3 protein: CASSAFVREKLFF
CDR3 DNA: TGTGCCAGCAGTGCTTTTGTCCGTGAAAAACTGTTTTTT

D gene: -
V gene: TRBV5-1
J gene: TRBJ2-5
clone size: -
CDR3 protein: CASSLIGTPQETQYF
CDR3 DNA: TGCGCTAGCAGCTTAATCGGGACTCCCCAAGAGACCCAGTACTTC

D gene: -
V gene: TRBV7-6
J gene: TRBJ2-3
clone size: -
CDR3 protein: CASSLIAPPGDTQYF
CDR3 DNA: TGTGCCAGCAGCTTAATTGCCCCACCCGGGGATACGCAGTATTTT

D gene: TRBD2
V gene: TRBV6-1
J gene: TRBJ2-4
clone size: -
CDR3 protein: CASRAPGGVRDKNIQYF
CDR3 DNA: TGTGCCAGCCGTGCTCCGGGAGGGGTCAGGGACAAAAACATTCAGTACTTC

D gene: -
V gene: TRBV29-1
J gene: TRBJ1-2
clone size: few
CDR3 protein: CSVANRDTWNYGYTF
CDR3 DNA: TGCAGCGTCGCCAACCGGGACACCTGGAACTATGGCTACACCTTC

D gene: -
V gene: TRBV4-3
J gene: TRBJ2-3
clone size: -
CDR3 protein: CASSQDRVSADTRYF
CDR3 DNA: TGCGCCAGCAGCCAAGACAGGGTCTCCGCAGATACGCGGTATTTT

D gene: -
V gene: TRBV9
J gene: TRBJ1-1
clone size: -
CDR3 protein: CASSPMDTEAFF
CDR3 DNA: TGTGCCAGCAGCCCGATGGACACTGAAGCTTTCTTT

D gene: TRBD2
V gene: TRBV7-2
J gene: TRBJ2-1
clone size: -
CDR3 protein: CASSKGLAGTGSEFF
CDR3 DNA: TGTGCCAGCAGCAAGGGCCTAGCGGGAACCGGGAGTGAGTTCTTC

D gene: TRBD2
V gene: TRBV6-5
J gene: TRBJ2-5
clone size: -
CDR3 protein: CASSPLAGVMKETQYF
CDR3 DNA: TGTGCCAGCAGCCCTTTGGCGGGAGTTATGAAGGAGACCCAGTACTTC

D gene: -
V gene: TRBV11-1
J gene: TRBJ2-6
clone size: few
CDR3 protein: CASSRVVTASSGANVLTF
CDR3 DNA: TGTGCCAGCAGCCGAGTCGTCACGGCTAGCTCTGGGGCCAACGTCCTGACTTTC

D gene: -
V gene: TRBV5-1
J gene: TRBJ2-3
clone size: -
CDR3 protein: CASSPWGGISTDTQYF
CDR3 DNA: TGCGCCAGCAGCCCATGGGGAGGAATCAGCACAGATACGCAGTATTTT

D gene: TRBD2
V gene: TRBV5-1
J gene: TRBJ2-1
clone size: -
CDR3 protein: CASSLAMLAVYNEQFF
CDR3 DNA: TGCGCCAGCAGCTTGGCCATGCTAGCGGTCTACAATGAGCAGTTCTTC

D gene: TRBD1
V gene: TRBV2
J gene: TRBJ1-2
clone size: -
CDR3 protein: CASLEQGADYGYTF
CDR3 DNA: TGTGCCAGCCTTGAACAGGGGGCGGACTATGGCTACACCTTC

D gene: -
V gene: TRBV5-1
J gene: TRBJ1-1
clone size: -
CDR3 protein: CASSLAGGPITEAFF
CDR3 DNA: TGCGCCAGCAGCTTGGCCGGGGGGCCGATCACTGAAGCTTTCTTT

D gene: -
V gene: TRBV4-3
J gene: TRBJ2-1
clone size: -
CDR3 protein: CASSQDFTGGGVDEQFF
CDR3 DNA: TGCGCCAGCAGCCAAGATTTTACTGGCGGAGGGGTGGATGAGCAGTTCTTC

D gene: -
V gene: TRBV4-3
J gene: TRBJ2-7
clone size: once
CDR3 protein: CASSPTRGPAYEQYF
CDR3 DNA: TGCGCCAGCAGCCCTACCAGGGGTCCCGCCTACGAGCAGTACTTC

D gene: -
V gene: TRBV6-5
J gene: TRBJ2-5
clone size: -
CDR3 protein: CASSITGEGETQYF
CDR3 DNA: TGTGCCAGCAGTATCACAGGGGAGGGGGAGACCCAGTACTTC

D gene: TRBD2
V gene: TRBV29-1
J gene: TRBJ2-3
clone size: -
CDR3 protein: CSVVRDYYTQYF
CDR3 DNA: TGCAGCGTCGTCCGGGACTACTATACGCAGTATTTT

D gene: -
V gene: TRBV20-1
J gene: TRBJ2-1
clone size: -
CDR3 protein: CSAKTVTLGVNEQFF
CDR3 DNA: TGCAGTGCTAAGACAGTAACCCTTGGCGTCAATGAGCAGTTCTTC

D gene: TRBD2
V gene: TRBV9
J gene: TRBJ2-1
clone size: -
CDR3 protein: CASSVPSGGNNEQFF
CDR3 DNA: TGTGCCAGCAGCGTACCTAGCGGGGGGAACAATGAGCAGTTCTTC

D gene: -
V gene: TRBV4-1
J gene: TRBJ2-7
clone size: -
CDR3 protein: CASSQVLAHTYEQYF
CDR3 DNA: TGCGCCAGCAGCCAAGTATTAGCCCATACCTACGAGCAGTACTTC

D gene: -
V gene: TRBV4-3
J gene: TRBJ2-7
clone size: -
CDR3 protein: CASSQDYSYEQYF
CDR3 DNA: TGCGCCAGCAGCCAAGACTACTCCTACGAGCAGTACTTC

D gene: TRBD1
V gene: TRBV6-5
J gene: TRBJ2-7
clone size: -
CDR3 protein: CASRMTGGYSYNEQYF
CDR3 DNA: TGTGCCAGCAGGATGACAGGGGGCTATTCCTACAATGAGCAGTACTTC

D gene: -
V gene: TRBV6-5
J gene: TRBJ1-2
clone size: -
CDR3 protein: CASSPVRTGYGYTF
CDR3 DNA: TGTGCCAGCAGCCCCGTTCGGACTGGCTATGGCTACACCTTC

D gene: -
V gene: TRBV12-3/TRBV12-4
J gene: TRBJ1-3
clone size: -
CDR3 protein: CASSFGGAGNTIYF
CDR3 DNA: TGTGCCAGCAGTTTCGGAGGGGCTGGAAACACCATATATTTT

D gene: -
V gene: TRBV6-5
J gene: TRBJ2-3
clone size: -
CDR3 protein: CASRRGVADTQYF
CDR3 DNA: TGTGCCAGCAGGAGGGGGGTGGCAGATACGCAGTATTTT

D gene: TRBD1
V gene: TRBV2
J gene: TRBJ2-4
clone size: -
CDR3 protein: CASSLQGGRLLAKNIQYF
CDR3 DNA: TGTGCCAGCAGTTTACAGGGGGGACGGCTACTAGCCAAAAACATTCAGTACTTC

D gene: TRBD1
V gene: TRBV6-5
J gene: TRBJ1-6
clone size: -
CDR3 protein: CASRPGQNSPLHF
CDR3 DNA: TGTGCCAGCAGACCGGGACAGAATTCACCCCTCCACTTT

D gene: TRBD2
V gene: TRBV7-9
J gene: TRBJ2-1
clone size: -
CDR3 protein: CASSFPGGNEQFF
CDR3 DNA: TGTGCCAGCAGCTTCCCGGGAGGCAATGAGCAGTTCTTC

D gene: TRBD2
V gene: TRBV20-1
J gene: TRBJ2-5
clone size: -
CDR3 protein: CSARDRLAGAETQYF
CDR3 DNA: TGCAGTGCTAGAGATAGACTAGCGGGAGCAGAGACCCAGTACTTC

D gene: TRBD1
V gene: TRBV7-3
J gene: TRBJ2-2
clone size: -
CDR3 protein: CASSRGQGHTGELFF
CDR3 DNA: TGTGCCAGCAGCCGGGGACAGGGGCACACCGGGGAGCTGTTTTTT

D gene: -
V gene: TRBV12-3/TRBV12-4
J gene: TRBJ2-3
clone size: -
CDR3 protein: CASSFLRTNTDTQYF
CDR3 DNA: TGTGCCAGCAGTTTCCTCCGGACCAACACAGATACGCAGTATTTT

D gene: TRBD2
V gene: TRBV20-1
J gene: TRBJ2-4
clone size: few
CDR3 protein: CSARTSGRLNIQYF
CDR3 DNA: TGCAGTGCTAGAACTAGCGGGAGGCTCAACATTCAGTACTTC

D gene: -
V gene: TRBV27
J gene: TRBJ2-1
clone size: few
CDR3 protein: CASSNGGPYNEQFF
CDR3 DNA: TGTGCCAGCAGTAACGGGGGACCCTACAATGAGCAGTTCTTC

D gene: TRBD1
V gene: TRBV20-1
J gene: TRBJ2-7
clone size: once
CDR3 protein: CSANPGDSTYEQYF
CDR3 DNA: TGCAGTGCCAACCCTGGGGACAGTACCTACGAGCAGTACTTC

D gene: -
V gene: TRBV29-1
J gene: TRBJ1-1
clone size: -
CDR3 protein: CSVARKAASRGTEAFF
CDR3 DNA: TGCAGCGTTGCCCGTAAGGCGGCTTCGAGGGGGACTGAAGCTTTCTTT

D gene: -
V gene: TRBV6-2/TRBV6-3
J gene: TRBJ2-7
clone size: -
CDR3 protein: CASSYPALGYEQYF
CDR3 DNA: TGTGCCAGCAGTTATCCGGCCTTGGGCTACGAGCAGTACTTC

D gene: TRBD2
V gene: TRBV5-1
J gene: TRBJ2-1
clone size: -
CDR3 protein: CASRGPGLAGNEQFF
CDR3 DNA: TGCGCCAGCAGGGGGCCGGGACTAGCGGGGAATGAGCAGTTCTTC

D gene: TRBD1
V gene: TRBV19
J gene: TRBJ2-5
clone size: -
CDR3 protein: CASSIDRDRATYF
CDR3 DNA: TGTGCCAGTAGTATAGACCGGGACAGGGCCACGTACTTC

D gene: TRBD2
V gene: TRBV7-2
J gene: TRBJ2-5
clone size: -
CDR3 protein: CASSWGGGREETQYF
CDR3 DNA: TGTGCCAGCAGCTGGGGGGGCGGGAGGGAAGAGACCCAGTACTTC

D gene: -
V gene: TRBV3-1
J gene: TRBJ2-5
clone size: once
CDR3 protein: CASSQNTYQETQYF
CDR3 DNA: TGTGCCAGCAGCCAAAACACCTACCAAGAGACCCAGTACTTC

D gene: TRBD1
V gene: TRBV5-1
J gene: TRBJ2-5
clone size: -
CDR3 protein: CASSPTTGGRETQYF
CDR3 DNA: TGCGCCAGCAGCCCGACGACAGGGGGCAGGGAGACCCAGTACTTC

D gene: -
V gene: TRBV7-3
J gene: TRBJ1-1
clone size: -
CDR3 protein: CASSLWPNTEAFF
CDR3 DNA: TGTGCCAGCAGCTTATGGCCCAACACTGAAGCTTTCTTT

D gene: TRBD1
V gene: TRBV4-3
J gene: TRBJ2-7
clone size: -
CDR3 protein: CASSQDRGDSPYEQYF
CDR3 DNA: TGCGCCAGCAGCCAAGATCGAGGGGACAGTCCCTACGAGCAGTACTTC

D gene: TRBD1
V gene: TRBV27
J gene: TRBJ1-6
clone size: -
CDR3 protein: CASSVRGTGYSPLHF
CDR3 DNA: TGTGCCAGCAGTGTTCGGGGGACAGGTTATTCACCCCTCCACTTT

D gene: TRBD1
V gene: TRBV7-9
J gene: TRBJ2-7
clone size: few
CDR3 protein: CASSPQGVLEQYF
CDR3 DNA: TGTGCCAGCAGTCCACAGGGGGTCCTCGAGCAGTACTTC